This paragraph reports one T cell receptor beta chain. Antigen unknown. This entry is derived from a study of shared clonotypes between healthy human individuals. Study results and limitations: All-four-donor shared clonotypes had higher generation probabilities than non-shared clonotypes did.

Profiled with immunoSEQ multiplex PCR; TCRdb holds only in-frame clones, not every one. The sample lists more than 550,000 clones, 90% occurring once. V dropped 10 bases and J dropped 0 bases, with 19 bases sitting between them. The CDR3 consists of 15 residues. The germline V gene has CDR1 MNHEY and CDR2 SMNVEV (reference sequence). The chain carries TRBV27 and TRBJ2-7; a weak D match, TRBD1 (5 bases). The origin of this receptor is a man between 18 and 35 years old in good health. Some clones in this sample may be carry-over from other donors' samples. The material sequenced was memory CD8+ T cells from PBMCs. The subset denotes: CD45RO+ cells pooled with CCR7-negative TemRA cells. CDR3 residues: CATRPQGFGSYEQYF. DNA of the CDR3: TGTGCCACCAGACCCCAGGGTTTTGGCTCCTACGAGCAGTACTTC.